This T cell receptor beta chain was captured in a study of blood T cell repertoires in COVID-19. Sequenced by immunoSEQ multiplex PCR; TCRdb stores in-frame clones only, minus some. The table lists about 160,000 clones, around 83% of them singletons. CDR3 length: 14 residues. The V and J ends lost 1 base and 8 bases respectively, with 12 bases between them. Germline V lookup: CDR1 MGHRA, CDR2 YSYEKL. The receptor was derived from a man aged 35 to 55 with acute or convalescent COVID-19. The V gene is TRBV4-1, the J gene TRBJ1-3, with D possibly TRBD1 on 5 matching bases. Material for sequencing was peripheral blood. DNA for the CDR3: TGCGCCAGCAGCCAAGTTAGGGGATCGGACACCATATATTTT. Translating gives CASSQVRGSDTIYF.